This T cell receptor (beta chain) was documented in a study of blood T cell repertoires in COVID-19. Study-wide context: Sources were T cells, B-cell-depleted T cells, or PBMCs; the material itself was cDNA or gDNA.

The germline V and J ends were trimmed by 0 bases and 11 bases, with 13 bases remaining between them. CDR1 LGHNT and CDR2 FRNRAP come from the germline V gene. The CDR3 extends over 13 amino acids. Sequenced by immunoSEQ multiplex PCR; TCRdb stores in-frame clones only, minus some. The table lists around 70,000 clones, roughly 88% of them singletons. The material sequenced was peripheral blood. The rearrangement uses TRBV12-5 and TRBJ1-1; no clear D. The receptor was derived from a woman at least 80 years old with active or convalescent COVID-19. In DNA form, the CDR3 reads TGTGCTAGTGGTTTGGTACTGGAGGGCGCGGCTTTCTTT. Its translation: CASGLVLEGAAFF. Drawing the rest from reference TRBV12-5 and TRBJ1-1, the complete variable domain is DARVTQTPRHKVTEMGQEVTMRCQPILGHNTVFWYRQTMMQGLELLAYFRNRAPLDDSGMPKDRFSAEMPDATLATLKIQPSEPRDSAVYFCASGLVLEGAAFFGQGTRLTVV.